Following are 2 T cell receptor beta chains from one sample sequenced in a study of CD8+ T cells in alopecia areata. Extracted RNA was reverse transcribed, and the resulting cDNA served as sequencing template. Some clones are missing from TCRdb's copy, which holds only in-frame ones; the method was immunoSEQ multiplex PCR. Of about 74,000 clones in the sample, 25% to 35% were seen once. Treatment denoted: oral pan-JAK inhibitor, 5-10 mg twice daily. This sample comprised CD8+ T cells sorted from blood, obtained at week 4, from a patient treated with tofacitinib. The receptors originated from a human donor with alopecia areata.

The chain has TRBV7-9 and TRBJ1-4; D gene uncertain. Germline CDR1 is SEHNR and CDR2 is FQNEAQ (reference sequence). Trimming took off 6 bases at V and 8 bases at J, with 13 bases between the two ends. CDR3 length equals 13 residues. CDR3 loop: CASRKGPREKLFF. In nucleotides, the CDR3 is TGTGCCAGCAGAAAGGGCCCTAGGGAAAAACTGTTTTTT.

This clone has more than one count but fewer than ten. This chain uses TRBV10-2 with TRBJ2-7; D ambiguous. Trimming took 7 bases from V and 7 from J, leaving 11 bases between them. In germline, CDR1 is WSHSY, CDR2 SAAADI. The CDR3 spans 11 residues. This CDR3 is CASNYGQEQYF. The CDR3 DNA reads as TGCGCCAGCAATTACGGTCAAGAGCAGTACTTC.